A selection of T cell receptor beta chains follows, all from one sample in a study of blood T cell dynamics during melanoma immunotherapy. The data were produced by immunoSEQ multiplex PCR, yet TCRdb's version contains in-frame clones alone and is incomplete. The sample has about 17,000 clones, about 80% seen once. Material: blood, obtained from a patient treated with checkpoint blockade. These receptors originate from a human donor with melanoma. Both conserved end residues are part of each CDR3. D genes are given only for firm matches. Clone size appears in some rows only: once, few, many, or a class for an expanded clone.

j_call | cdr3_length | d_call | v_call | clone_size | cdr3_aa | cdr3_nt
TRBJ2-7 | 15 | - | TRBV7-2 | once | CASSLRGDTIYEQYF | TGTGCCAGCAGCTTAAGGGGGGACACTATCTACGAGCAGTACTTC
TRBJ2-2 | 14 | TRBD1 | TRBV9 | - | CASSATGGTGELFF | TGTGCCAGCAGCGCAACAGGGGGCACCGGGGAGCTGTTTTTT
TRBJ2-1 | 13 | - | TRBV7-2 | - | CASSLGFSGEQFF | TGTGCCAGCAGCTTAGGGTTTAGTGGAGAGCAGTTCTTC
TRBJ2-3 | 17 | TRBD2 | TRBV7-2 | - | CASSPGTSGGWSDTQYF | TGTGCCAGCAGCCCGGGGACTAGCGGGGGGTGGTCAGATACGCAGTATTTT
TRBJ2-1 | 13 | - | TRBV30 | - | CAWSVQADNEQFF | TGTGCCTGGAGTGTACAAGCGGACAATGAGCAGTTCTTC
TRBJ2-3 | 19 | - | TRBV19 | once | CASSISASGEGARADTQYF | TGTGCCAGTAGTATAAGTGCCAGTGGGGAGGGGGCCCGGGCAGATACGCAGTATTTT
TRBJ2-1 | 13 | - | TRBV19 | - | CASSEIGSDEQFF | TGTGCCAGTTCCGAGATAGGCAGCGATGAGCAGTTCTTC
TRBJ2-2 | 12 | - | TRBV19 | - | CASSPHPGELFF | TGTGCCAGTAGTCCTCATCCCGGGGAGCTGTTTTTT
TRBJ2-3 | 15 | - | TRBV6-4 | - | CASSDGVAGTDTQYF | TGTGCCAGCAGTGACGGGGTGGCTGGCACAGATACGCAGTATTTT
TRBJ2-7 | 15 | - | TRBV11-3 | - | CASSLGFSGSNEQYF | TGTGCCAGCAGCCTTGGTTTCTCGGGGTCCAACGAGCAGTACTTC
TRBJ2-7 | 12 | - | TRBV7-3 | - | CASSPQAHEQYF | TGTGCCAGCAGCCCCCAGGCTCACGAGCAGTACTTC